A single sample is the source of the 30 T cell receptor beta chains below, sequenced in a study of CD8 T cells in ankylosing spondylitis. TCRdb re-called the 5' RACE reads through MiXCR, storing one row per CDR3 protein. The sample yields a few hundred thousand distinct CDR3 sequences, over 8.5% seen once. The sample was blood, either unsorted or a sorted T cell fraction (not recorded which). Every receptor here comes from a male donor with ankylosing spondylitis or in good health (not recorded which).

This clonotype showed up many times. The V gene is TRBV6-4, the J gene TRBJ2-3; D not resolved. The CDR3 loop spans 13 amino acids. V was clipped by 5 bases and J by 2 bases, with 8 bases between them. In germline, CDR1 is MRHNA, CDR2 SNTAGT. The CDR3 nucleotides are TGTGCCAGCAGTCTTTCGCCCACAGATACGCAGTATTTT. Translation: CASSLSPTDTQYF.

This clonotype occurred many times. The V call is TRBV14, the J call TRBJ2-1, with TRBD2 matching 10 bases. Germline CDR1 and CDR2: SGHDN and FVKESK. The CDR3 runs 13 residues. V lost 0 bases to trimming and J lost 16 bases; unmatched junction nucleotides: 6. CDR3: CASSQDPSGGAFF. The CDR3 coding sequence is TGTGCCAGCAGCCAAGACCCTAGCGGGGGAGCATTCTTC.

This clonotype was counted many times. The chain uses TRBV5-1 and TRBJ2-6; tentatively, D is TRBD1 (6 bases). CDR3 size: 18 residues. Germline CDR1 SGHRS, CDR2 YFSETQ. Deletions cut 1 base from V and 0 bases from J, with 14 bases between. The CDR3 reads CASSLTDSPLSGANVLTF. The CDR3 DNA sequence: TGCGCCAGCAGCTTGACGGACAGCCCCCTCTCTGGGGCCAACGTCCTGACTTTC.

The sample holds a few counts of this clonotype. The DNA of the CDR3 is TGTGCCAGCAGCTTAGCCTTGGGCCCCCACTACAATGAGCAGTTCTTC. This translates into CASSLALGPHYNEQFF. V and J are TRBV7-6 and TRBJ2-1; D is unresolved. With 0 bases removed from V and 3 bases from J, the gap between germline ends came to 12 bases. The V gene's germline CDR1 is SGHVS and CDR2 FNYEAQ. The CDR3 is 16 amino acids.

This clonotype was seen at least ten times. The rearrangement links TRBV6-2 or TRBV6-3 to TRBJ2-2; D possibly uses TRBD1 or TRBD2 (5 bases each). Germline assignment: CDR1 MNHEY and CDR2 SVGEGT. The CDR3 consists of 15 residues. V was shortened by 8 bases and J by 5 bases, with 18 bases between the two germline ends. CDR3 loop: CASGGRGRRTGELFF. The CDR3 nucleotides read TGTGCCAGCGGTGGACGGGGACGTAGGACCGGGGAGCTGTTTTTT.

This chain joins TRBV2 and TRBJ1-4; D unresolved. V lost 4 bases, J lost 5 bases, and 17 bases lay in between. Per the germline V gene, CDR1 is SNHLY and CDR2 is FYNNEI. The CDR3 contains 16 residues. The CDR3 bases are TGTGCCAGCAGTGCCAGCCTTGCGTCCCAAAATGAAAAACTGTTTTTT. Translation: CASSASLASQNEKLFF.

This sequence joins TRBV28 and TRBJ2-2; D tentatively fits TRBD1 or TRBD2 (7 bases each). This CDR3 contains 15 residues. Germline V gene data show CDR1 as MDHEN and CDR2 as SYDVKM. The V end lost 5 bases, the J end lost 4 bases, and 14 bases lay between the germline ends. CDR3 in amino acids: CASSRLAGGTGELFF. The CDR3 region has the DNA TGTGCCAGCAGTCGACTAGCAGGGGGCACCGGGGAGCTGTTTTTT.

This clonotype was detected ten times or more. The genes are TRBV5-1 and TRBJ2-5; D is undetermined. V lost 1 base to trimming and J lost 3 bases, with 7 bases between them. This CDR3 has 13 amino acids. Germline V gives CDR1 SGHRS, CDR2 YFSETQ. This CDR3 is CASSLLPEETQYF. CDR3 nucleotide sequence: TGCGCCAGCAGCTTGTTACCAGAAGAGACCCAGTACTTC.

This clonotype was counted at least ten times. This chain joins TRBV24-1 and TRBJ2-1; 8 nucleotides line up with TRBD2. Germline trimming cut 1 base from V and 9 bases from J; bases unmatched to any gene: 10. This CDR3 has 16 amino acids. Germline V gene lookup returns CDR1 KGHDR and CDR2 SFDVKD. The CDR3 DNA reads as TGTGCCACCAGTGATTTCCCTAGCGGGCAGAGAGGTGAGCAGTTCTTC. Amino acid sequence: CATSDFPSGQRGEQFF.

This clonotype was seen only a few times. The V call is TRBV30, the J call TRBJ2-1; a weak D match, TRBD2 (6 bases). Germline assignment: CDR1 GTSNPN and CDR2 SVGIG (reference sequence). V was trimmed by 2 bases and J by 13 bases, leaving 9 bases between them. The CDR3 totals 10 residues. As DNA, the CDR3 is TGTGCCTGGAGTAACGGGGGACAGTTCTTC. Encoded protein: CAWSNGGQFF.

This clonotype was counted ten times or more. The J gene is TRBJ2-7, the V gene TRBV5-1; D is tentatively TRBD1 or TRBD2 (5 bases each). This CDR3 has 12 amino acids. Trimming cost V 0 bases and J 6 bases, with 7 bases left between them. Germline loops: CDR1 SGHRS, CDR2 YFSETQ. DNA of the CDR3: TGCGCCAGCAGCTTGGTCGGGGCCGAGCAGTACTTC. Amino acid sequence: CASSLVGAEQYF.

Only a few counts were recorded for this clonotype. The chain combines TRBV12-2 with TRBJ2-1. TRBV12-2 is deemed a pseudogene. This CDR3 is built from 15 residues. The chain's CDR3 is CASRPPGVSYNEQFF. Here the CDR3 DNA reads TGTGCAAGTCGCCCACCAGGCGTCTCCTACAATGAGCAGTTCTTC.

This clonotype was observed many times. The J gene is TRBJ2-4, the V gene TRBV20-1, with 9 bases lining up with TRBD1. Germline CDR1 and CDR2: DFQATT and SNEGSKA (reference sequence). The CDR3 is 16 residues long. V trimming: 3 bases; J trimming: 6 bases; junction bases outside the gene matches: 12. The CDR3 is CSASGGTGSQGNIQYF. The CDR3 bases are TGCAGTGCTAGCGGAGGGACAGGGTCGCAGGGAAACATTCAGTACTTC.

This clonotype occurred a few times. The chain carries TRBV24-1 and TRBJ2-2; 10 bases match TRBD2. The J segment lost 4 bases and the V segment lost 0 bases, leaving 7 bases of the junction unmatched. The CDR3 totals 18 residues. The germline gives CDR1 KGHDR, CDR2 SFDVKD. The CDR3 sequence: CATSDLQSSGRVTGELFF. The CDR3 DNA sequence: TGTGCCACCAGTGATTTGCAATCCAGCGGGAGGGTCACCGGGGAGCTGTTTTTT.

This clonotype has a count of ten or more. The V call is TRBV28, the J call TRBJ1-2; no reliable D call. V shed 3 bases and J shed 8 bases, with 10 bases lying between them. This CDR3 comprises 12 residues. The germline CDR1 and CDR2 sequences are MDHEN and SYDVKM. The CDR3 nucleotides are TGTGCCAGCAGTTTTCCCTCGTGGGGCTACACCTTC. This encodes CASSFPSWGYTF.

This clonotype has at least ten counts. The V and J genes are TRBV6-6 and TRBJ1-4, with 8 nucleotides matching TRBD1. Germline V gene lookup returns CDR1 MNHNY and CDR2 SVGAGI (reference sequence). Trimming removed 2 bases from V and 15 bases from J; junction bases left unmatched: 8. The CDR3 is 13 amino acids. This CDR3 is CASSYVDREKVFF. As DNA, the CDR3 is TGTGCCAGCAGTTACGTGGACAGGGAAAAGGTGTTTTTT.

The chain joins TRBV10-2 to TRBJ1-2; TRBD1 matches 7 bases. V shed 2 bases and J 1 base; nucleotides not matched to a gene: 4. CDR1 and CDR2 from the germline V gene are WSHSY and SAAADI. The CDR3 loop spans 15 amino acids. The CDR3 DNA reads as TGCGCCAGCAGTGAGGACAGGGCCTATAACTATGGCTACACCTTC. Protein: CASSEDRAYNYGYTF.

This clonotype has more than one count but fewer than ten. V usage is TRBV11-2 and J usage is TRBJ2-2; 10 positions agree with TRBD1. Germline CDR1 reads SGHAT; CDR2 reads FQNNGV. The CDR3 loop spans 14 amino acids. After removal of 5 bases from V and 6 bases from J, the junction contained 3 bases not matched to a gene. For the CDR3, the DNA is TGTGCCAGCAGCGGGACAGGGGCCCCCGGGGAGCTGTTTTTT. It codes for CASSGTGAPGELFF.

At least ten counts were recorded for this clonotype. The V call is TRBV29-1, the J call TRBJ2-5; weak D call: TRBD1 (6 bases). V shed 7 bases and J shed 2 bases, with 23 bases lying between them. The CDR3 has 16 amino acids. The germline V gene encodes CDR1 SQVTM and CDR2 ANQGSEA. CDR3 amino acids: CSAGPRTEINQETQYF. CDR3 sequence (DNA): TGCAGCGCTGGACCTCGGACAGAGATTAATCAAGAGACCCAGTACTTC.

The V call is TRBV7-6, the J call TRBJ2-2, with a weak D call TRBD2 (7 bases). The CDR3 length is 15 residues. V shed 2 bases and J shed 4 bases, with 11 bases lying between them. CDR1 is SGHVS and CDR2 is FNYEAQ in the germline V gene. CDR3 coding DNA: TGTGCCAGCAGCTTAATTGGGGGGGCCACCGGGGAGCTGTTTTTT. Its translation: CASSLIGGATGELFF.

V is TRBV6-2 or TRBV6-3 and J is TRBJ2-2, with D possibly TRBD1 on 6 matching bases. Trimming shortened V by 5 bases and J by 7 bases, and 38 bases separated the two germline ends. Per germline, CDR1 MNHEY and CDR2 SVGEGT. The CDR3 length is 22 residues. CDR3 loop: CASSPGLIPLTGPRIWDGELFF. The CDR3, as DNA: TGTGCCAGCAGTCCCGGTCTGATCCCCCTTACAGGGCCCCGAATCTGGGACGGGGAGCTGTTTTTT.

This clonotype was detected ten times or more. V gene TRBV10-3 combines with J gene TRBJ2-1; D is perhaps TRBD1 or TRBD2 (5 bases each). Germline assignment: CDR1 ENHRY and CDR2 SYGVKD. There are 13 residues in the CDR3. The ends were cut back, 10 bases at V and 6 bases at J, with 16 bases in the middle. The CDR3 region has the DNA TGTGCCACTTCTGAGGGGAGTTTCAATGAGCAGTTCTTC. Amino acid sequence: CATSEGSFNEQFF.

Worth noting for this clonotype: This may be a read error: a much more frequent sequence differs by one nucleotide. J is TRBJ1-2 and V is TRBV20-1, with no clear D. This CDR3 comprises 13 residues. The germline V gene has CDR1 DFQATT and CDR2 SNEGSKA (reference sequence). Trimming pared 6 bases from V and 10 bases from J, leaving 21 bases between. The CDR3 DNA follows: TGCAGTGCCTCAGTGGAAAACACGGGTGCCTACACCTTC. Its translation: CSASVENTGAYTF.

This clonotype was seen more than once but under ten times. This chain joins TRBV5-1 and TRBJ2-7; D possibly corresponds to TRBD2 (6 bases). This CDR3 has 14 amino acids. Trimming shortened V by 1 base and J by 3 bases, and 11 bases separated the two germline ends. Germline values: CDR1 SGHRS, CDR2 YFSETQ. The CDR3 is CASSLTGADYEQYF. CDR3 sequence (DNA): TGCGCCAGCAGCTTGACGGGAGCGGACTACGAGCAGTACTTC.

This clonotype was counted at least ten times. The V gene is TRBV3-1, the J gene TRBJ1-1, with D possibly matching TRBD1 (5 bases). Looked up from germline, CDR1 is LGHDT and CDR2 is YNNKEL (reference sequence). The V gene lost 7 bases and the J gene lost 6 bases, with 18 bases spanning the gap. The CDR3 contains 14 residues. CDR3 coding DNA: TGTGCCAGCATGGGGTTGAGGGGAATGGCTGAAGCTTTCTTT. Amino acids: CASMGLRGMAEAFF.

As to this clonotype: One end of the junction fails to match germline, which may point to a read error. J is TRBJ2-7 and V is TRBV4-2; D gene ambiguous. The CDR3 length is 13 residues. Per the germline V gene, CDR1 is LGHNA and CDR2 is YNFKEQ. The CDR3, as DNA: TGTGCCAGGAGCCCTGGGCTCCCCTACTGGCAGTACTTC. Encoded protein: CARSPGLPYWQYF.

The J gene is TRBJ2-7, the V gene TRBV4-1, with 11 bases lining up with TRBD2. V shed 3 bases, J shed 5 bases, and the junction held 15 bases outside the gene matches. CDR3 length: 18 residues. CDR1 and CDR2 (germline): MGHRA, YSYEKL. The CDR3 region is CASSHRLAGTQGGDEQYF. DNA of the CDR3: TGCGCCAGCAGCCACCGACTAGCGGGGACTCAGGGGGGGGACGAGCAGTACTTC.

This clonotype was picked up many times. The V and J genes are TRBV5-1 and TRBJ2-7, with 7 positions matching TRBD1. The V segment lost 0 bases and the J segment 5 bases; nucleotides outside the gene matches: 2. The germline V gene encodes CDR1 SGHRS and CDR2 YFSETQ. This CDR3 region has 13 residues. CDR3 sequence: CASSLGTGHEQYF. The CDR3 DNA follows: TGCGCCAGCAGCTTGGGGACAGGCCACGAGCAGTACTTC.

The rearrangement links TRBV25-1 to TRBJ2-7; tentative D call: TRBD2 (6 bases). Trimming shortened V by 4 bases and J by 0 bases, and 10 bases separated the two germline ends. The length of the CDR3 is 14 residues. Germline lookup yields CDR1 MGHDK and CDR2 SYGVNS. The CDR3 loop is CASSARDSSYEQYF. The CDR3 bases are TGTGCCAGCAGTGCCCGGGACTCCTCCTACGAGCAGTACTTC.

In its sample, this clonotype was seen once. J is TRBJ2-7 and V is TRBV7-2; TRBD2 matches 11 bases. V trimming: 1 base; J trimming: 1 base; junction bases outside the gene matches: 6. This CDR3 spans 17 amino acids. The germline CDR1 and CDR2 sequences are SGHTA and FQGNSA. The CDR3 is CASSLVGSGGASYEQYF. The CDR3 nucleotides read TGTGCCAGCAGCTTAGTAGGTAGCGGGGGGGCTTCCTACGAGCAGTACTTC.